A single sample gave rise to the 18 T cell receptor beta chains below, sequenced in a study of T cell repertoires in cytomegalovirus infection. In TCRdb, the reads were re-called with MiXCR into one record per CDR3 protein. This table has about 920,000 distinct CDR3 sequences, around 30% appearing once. These receptors lack a known antigen. The input for sequencing was cultured CD8+ T cells from PBMCs, taken from culture after CMV antigen stimulation. The receptors derive from a human donor in good health (CMV status not recorded). Some clones in this sample may be carry-over from other donors' samples.

The chain employs TRBV20-1 and TRBJ2-7; weak D call: TRBD2 (6 bases). CDR1 and CDR2 from the germline V gene are DFQATT and SNEGSKA (reference sequence). This CDR3 contains 19 residues. V was shortened by 5 bases and J by 0 bases, with 29 bases between the two germline ends. The CDR3: CSALNREPDSYPSSYEQYF. In DNA form, the CDR3 reads TGCAGTGCTCTGAATCGGGAGCCGGACTCTTACCCAAGCTCCTACGAGCAGTACTTC.

The rearrangement links TRBV11-2 to TRBJ2-2; D is possibly TRBD1 (6 bases). The CDR3 loop spans 14 amino acids. The germline gives CDR1 SGHAT, CDR2 FQNNGV. V dropped 7 bases and J dropped 3 bases, with 12 bases sitting between them. The CDR3 DNA reads as TGTGCCAGCACCCAGGGGTCGCACACCGGGGAGCTGTTTTTT. It translates to CASTQGSHTGELFF.

This clonotype was detected ten times or more. V gene TRBV27 combines with J gene TRBJ1-5, with 9 nucleotides matching TRBD1. This CDR3 contains 12 residues. The V and J ends lost 6 bases and 7 bases, in that order; junction bases with no gene match: 1. Germline-derived CDR1 and CDR2 are MNHEY and SMNVEV (reference sequence). The CDR3 region has the DNA TGTGCCAGCAGGACAGGGGGACAGCCCCAGCATTTT. It is translated as CASRTGGQPQHF.

This chain's CDR3 is CASSRQGGRDIADHYGYTF. The CDR3 DNA is TGTGCCAGCAGCCGACAGGGGGGACGAGATATCGCAGATCACTATGGCTACACCTTC. The rearrangement joins TRBV5-3 to TRBJ1-2, with 9 bases aligning to TRBD1. TRBV5-3 is sorted into the ORF group, with uncertain function. The CDR3 is 19 residues long. V shed 8 bases and J 3 bases; nucleotides not matched to a gene: 23.

In this sample, this clonotype turned up once. V usage is TRBV9 and J usage is TRBJ2-3; the D is unclear. V lost 0 bases and J 4 bases, leaving 12 bases between the germline ends. From germline, CDR1 is SGDLS and CDR2 YYNGEE. The length of the CDR3 is 15 residues. This chain's CDR3 is CASSVAGTAADTQYF. As DNA, the CDR3 is TGTGCCAGCAGCGTAGCAGGCACGGCGGCAGATACGCAGTATTTT.

The chain uses TRBV5-5 and TRBJ2-7; D is ambiguous. The germline V gene encodes CDR1 SGHKS and CDR2 YYEKEE (reference sequence). Trimming pared 9 bases from V and 6 bases from J, leaving 13 bases between. The CDR3 is made up of 11 amino acids. DNA for the CDR3: TGTGCCAAAAGGTACGGAAGCGAGCAGTACGTC. Its protein is CAKRYGSEQYV.

In this sample, this clonotype turned up once. The genes are TRBV27 and TRBJ1-5; unclear D gene. Trimming pared 5 bases from V and 4 bases from J, leaving 18 bases between. CDR3 length: 16 residues. Germline V gene data show CDR1 as MNHEY and CDR2 as SMNVEV (reference sequence). CDR3 sequence (DNA): TGTGCCAGCAGTCCCGCCCCCAGTGATTGGAATCAGCCCCAGCATTTT. Protein: CASSPAPSDWNQPQHF.

The chain has TRBV6-6 and TRBJ2-5; TRBD1 agrees at 7 bases. The CDR3 sequence is 14 residues long. The germline gives CDR1 MNHNY, CDR2 SVGAGI (reference sequence). With V trimmed by 2 bases and J by 8 bases, 8 bases remained unmatched. CDR3 loop: CASSYEQGLRTQYF. The CDR3 nucleotides read TGTGCCAGCAGTTACGAACAGGGGCTAAGAACCCAGTACTTC.

The J gene is TRBJ1-1, the V gene TRBV10-3; 10 bases fit TRBD1. CDR1 ENHRY and CDR2 SYGVKD come from the germline V gene. The CDR3 spans 15 residues. The V and J ends lost 3 bases and 8 bases, in that order; junction bases with no gene match: 9. Written as DNA, the CDR3 is TGTGCCATCAGTGATTACCGGGACAGGGGTAGCGAAGCTTTCTTT. Translated, it gives CAISDYRDRGSEAFF.

This chain links TRBV28 with TRBJ2-1, with D unresolved. The CDR3 is 15 residues long. Trimming shortened V by 2 bases and J by 4 bases, and 12 bases separated the two germline ends. CDR1 MDHEN and CDR2 SYDVKM come from the germline V gene. The CDR3 sequence: CASSLAESGYNEQFF. CDR3 nucleotides: TGTGCCAGCAGTTTAGCGGAGAGTGGGTACAATGAGCAGTTCTTC.

As concerns this clonotype: A much larger clone sits a single nucleotide away, making a read error possible. The rearrangement links TRBV12-3 or TRBV12-4 to TRBJ1-2; unclear D gene. The length of the CDR3 is 15 residues. CDR3 DNA: TGTGTCAGCAGTTTAGCCGGGATGTATAACTATGGCTACACCTTC. Protein: CVSSLAGMYNYGYTF.

This clonotype appeared a few times. CDR3 in amino acids: CASSPRSRADEQFF. As DNA, the CDR3 is TGTGCCAGCAGCCCCCGGTCTAGGGCTGATGAGCAGTTCTTC. The chain employs TRBV7-9 and TRBJ2-1, with D hard to call. Per the germline V gene, CDR1 is SEHNR and CDR2 is FQNEAQ (reference sequence). Trimming removed 5 bases from V and 8 bases from J, with 16 bases in between. The CDR3 length is 14 residues.

This clonotype was seen a few times. The J gene is TRBJ2-2, the V gene TRBV7-9; D is unclear. The CDR3 totals 16 residues. From germline, CDR1 is SEHNR and CDR2 FQNEAQ (reference sequence). V lost 1 base and J 0 bases, leaving 9 bases between the germline ends. The chain's CDR3 is CASSLGKSSNTGELFF. The CDR3 coding sequence is TGTGCCAGCAGCTTAGGCAAATCGTCGAACACCGGGGAGCTGTTTTTT.

This clonotype was detected only a few times. The CDR3 sequence: CASSLGSSGRSEAFF. In DNA, the CDR3 is TGTGCCAGCAGCTTGGGTTCGTCAGGGCGGAGTGAAGCTTTCTTT. The rearrangement uses TRBV11-2 and TRBJ1-1, with D possibly being TRBD1 (5 bases). Germline loops: CDR1 SGHAT, CDR2 FQNNGV. Deletions cut 3 bases from V and 7 bases from J, with 18 bases between. The CDR3 runs 15 residues.

J is TRBJ2-1 and V is TRBV7-8, with D tentatively TRBD1 or TRBD2 (6 bases each). CDR1 is SGHVS and CDR2 is FQNEAQ in the germline V gene. The CDR3 has 16 amino acids. The V gene lost 4 bases and the J gene lost 2 bases, with 15 bases spanning the gap. The CDR3, as DNA: TGTGCCAGCAGCTCAACCCTAGGGGGGACCTACAATGAGCAGTTCTTC. Its translation: CASSSTLGGTYNEQFF.

The chain links TRBV11-2 to TRBJ2-7; a weak D match, TRBD1 (6 bases). Germline V gene sequence: CDR1 SGHAT, CDR2 FQNNGV. This CDR3 comprises 12 residues. Trimming cost V 5 bases and J 8 bases, with 13 bases left between them. CDR3 protein: CASSVTGFQQYF. CDR3 sequence (DNA): TGTGCCAGCAGCGTAACAGGGTTCCAGCAGTACTTC.

This clonotype was seen at least ten times. V and J are TRBV28 and TRBJ2-1, with D unresolved. Germline V gene sequence: CDR1 MDHEN, CDR2 SYDVKM. The CDR3 loop spans 12 amino acids. V was trimmed by 6 bases and J by 7 bases, leaving 10 bases between them. The CDR3 spells CASSTTLNEQFF. In DNA form, the CDR3 reads TGTGCCAGCAGCACGACTCTGAATGAGCAGTTCTTC.

The chain has TRBV27 and TRBJ2-4; perhaps TRBD2 as D (6 bases). Per the germline V gene, CDR1 is MNHEY and CDR2 is SMNVEV (reference sequence). Deletions cut 5 bases from V and 8 bases from J, with 19 bases between. This CDR3 is 15 amino acids long. CDR3 sequence: CASSRTTSSWDIQYF. CDR3 DNA: TGTGCCAGCAGTCGTACCACTAGCTCTTGGGACATTCAGTACTTC.